What follows are 30 T cell receptor beta chains derived from one specimen sequenced in a study of shared clonotypes between healthy human individuals. TCRdb's table, derived via immunoSEQ multiplex PCR, lists solely in-frame clones and lacks some. The sample yields 300,000 or so clones, around 74% seen once. Sequenced sample: memory CD4+ T cells sorted from blood. Subset described: CD45RA-negative fraction. Every receptor here comes from a man younger than 40 in good health.

The chain joins TRBV7-9 to TRBJ2-2; D call uncertain. The germline gives CDR1 SEHNR, CDR2 FQNEAQ (reference sequence). The V end was cut by 2 bases, the J end by 8 bases, with 12 bases between. This CDR3 has 14 residues. CDR3: CASSLIERVGELFF. For the CDR3, the DNA is TGTGCCAGCAGCTTAATCGAGCGTGTAGGGGAGCTGTTTTTT.

The rearrangement joins TRBV5-6 to TRBJ2-5; 7 bases are a match to TRBD2. The germline V gene has CDR1 SGHDT and CDR2 YYEEEE. The length of the CDR3 is 15 residues. The junction had 10 bases not matched to a gene; V was cut back by 6 bases and J by 2 bases. CDR3: CASKVKAGTQETQYF. The DNA for the CDR3 is TGTGCCAGCAAAGTTAAAGCGGGAACTCAAGAGACCCAGTACTTC. The full variable domain, its missing parts supplied by reference TRBV5-6 and TRBJ2-5, is DAGVTQSPTHLIKTRGQQVTLRCSPKSGHDTVSWYQQALGQGPQFIFQYYEEEERQRGNFPDRFSGHQFPNYSSELNVNALLLGDSALYLCASKVKAGTQETQYFGPGTRLLVL.

This chain links TRBV13 with TRBJ2-5; TRBD2 aligns across 14 bases. This CDR3 is built from 18 residues. Germline CDR1 reads PRHDT; CDR2 reads FYEKMQ (reference sequence). The J segment lost 4 bases and the V segment lost 3 bases, leaving 10 bases of the junction unmatched. The CDR3 here is CASSFGTSGRRLGETQYF. CDR3 bases: TGTGCCAGCAGCTTCGGGACTAGCGGGAGAAGATTGGGAGAGACCCAGTACTTC.

The chain recombines TRBV28 with TRBJ2-1; possible D gene TRBD1, 6 bases. In germline, CDR1 is MDHEN, CDR2 SYDVKM. The CDR3 is 13 amino acids. V was cut by 5 bases and J by 10 bases, with 15 bases left in between. This CDR3 is CASSNLGAREQFF. CDR3 bases: TGTGCCAGCAGTAATTTGGGGGCACGGGAGCAGTTCTTC.

The chain carries TRBV19 and TRBJ2-5; unclear D gene. The CDR3 runs 18 residues. Germline-derived CDR1 and CDR2 are LNHDA and SQIVND (reference sequence). Trimming cost V 3 bases and J 2 bases, with 22 bases left between them. CDR3 amino acids: CASSIPRATWDPQETQYF. In DNA form, the CDR3 reads TGTGCCAGTAGTATCCCCCGGGCTACTTGGGATCCACAAGAGACCCAGTACTTC.

V gene TRBV7-8 combines with J gene TRBJ1-1; TRBD1 is a possible D gene (5 bases). V was shortened by 5 bases and J by 3 bases, with 19 bases between the two germline ends. The CDR3 sequence is 16 residues long. Germline V CDR1 and CDR2: SGHVS, FQNEAQ. In nucleotides, the CDR3 is TGTGCCAGCAGCCCCCGGACAAGGATTTTGGACACTGAAGCTTTCTTT. Translating gives CASSPRTRILDTEAFF.

The chain joins TRBV7-2 to TRBJ2-1, with D hard to call. Trimming pared 0 bases from V and 10 bases from J, leaving 13 bases between. This CDR3 comprises 14 residues. The germline V gene has CDR1 SGHTA and CDR2 FQGNSA. The CDR3 reads CASSLASLPGEQFF. The CDR3 DNA reads as TGTGCCAGCAGCTTAGCCTCACTGCCGGGCGAGCAGTTCTTC.

V usage is TRBV7-9 and J usage is TRBJ2-7; 9 bases are a match to TRBD1. The length of the CDR3 is 15 residues. V gave up 5 bases and J gave up 6 bases; unmatched junction bases: 11. In germline, CDR1 is SEHNR, CDR2 FQNEAQ (reference sequence). CDR3 sequence reads: CASSPGDRVFTEQYF. CDR3 coding DNA: TGTGCCAGCAGCCCTGGGGACAGGGTTTTCACCGAGCAGTACTTC.

J is TRBJ1-3 and V is TRBV5-1, with 10 nucleotides matching TRBD1. Trimming took 4 bases from V and 4 from J; bases not matched to a gene: 8. Germline-derived CDR1 and CDR2 are SGHRS and YFSETQ. There are 16 residues in the CDR3. CDR3 in DNA: TGCGCCAGCAGCCCTTACGGACAGGGGGAAGGAAACACCATATATTTT. Amino acids: CASSPYGQGEGNTIYF.

This clone has just a few counts. The rearrangement links TRBV11-1 to TRBJ2-7; TRBD2 aligns across 16 bases. There are 16 residues in the CDR3. Trimming at V came to 5 bases and at J to 7 bases, leaving 8 bases not matched to a gene. Germline V gives CDR1 SGHAT, CDR2 FQDESV (reference sequence). CDR3 sequence: CASSQGLAGGPGEQYF. Written as DNA, the CDR3 is TGTGCCAGCAGCCAGGGACTAGCGGGAGGGCCGGGTGAGCAGTACTTC.

This clone was seen ten or more times. The chain couples TRBV7-9 to TRBJ1-2; D possibly corresponds to TRBD1 (6 bases). V lost 5 bases to trimming and J lost 14 bases, with 15 bases between them. Per the germline V gene, CDR1 is SEHNR and CDR2 is FQNEAQ (reference sequence). This CDR3 has 11 amino acids. Written as DNA, the CDR3 is TGTGCCAGCAGCCCGCAAGGGGGGCTAACCTTC. It encodes CASSPQGGLTF.

This clone was seen only once. The chain employs TRBV5-1 and TRBJ1-2; D is perhaps TRBD1 (6 bases). V gave up 0 bases and J gave up 7 bases, with 16 bases separating them. The CDR3 is 15 amino acids. The germline CDR1 and CDR2 sequences are SGHRS and YFSETQ. The CDR3 spells CASSLADARGPGYTF. The CDR3 DNA sequence: TGCGCCAGCAGCTTGGCCGACGCCAGGGGACCTGGCTACACCTTC.

This clone appeared a few times. The V gene is TRBV5-1, the J gene TRBJ2-3; 11 bases map to TRBD2. CDR1 is SGHRS and CDR2 is YFSETQ in the germline V gene. The length of the CDR3 is 15 residues. The V gene end was trimmed by 4 bases and the J gene end by 5 bases; junction bases not matched to a gene: 6. The CDR3 loop reads CASSPVGTSGDTQYF. The CDR3 DNA sequence: TGCGCCAGCAGCCCGGTCGGGACTAGCGGAGATACGCAGTATTTT.

The V gene is TRBV14, the J gene TRBJ2-7; a possible D gene is TRBD1 (7 bases). The CDR3 sequence is 15 residues long. The V gene lost 4 bases and the J gene lost 3 bases, with 16 bases spanning the gap. CDR1 SGHDN and CDR2 FVKESK come from the germline V gene. CDR3 in DNA: TGTGCCAGCAGCCTAGGCAGGGGGGCTTACTACGAGCAGTACTTC. It codes for CASSLGRGAYYEQYF.

The DNA for the CDR3 is TGTGCCAGCAGTGAAACGGGTTTCAATTCACCCCTCCACTTT. Protein sequence: CASSETGFNSPLHF. The rearrangement links TRBV6-1 to TRBJ1-6; D ambiguous. Trimming shortened V by 2 bases and J by 7 bases, and 9 bases separated the two germline ends. The CDR3 loop spans 14 amino acids. Germline CDR1 reads MNHNS; CDR2 reads SASEGT.

This chain uses TRBV4-3 with TRBJ2-6; no reliable D call. The CDR3 runs to 15 residues. Germline values: CDR1 LGHNA, CDR2 YSLEER. Trimming removed 0 bases from V and 3 bases from J, with 6 bases in between. The CDR3 sequence: CASSQDGFGANVLTF. The CDR3 DNA reads as TGCGCCAGCAGCCAAGATGGGTTTGGGGCCAACGTCCTGACTTTC.

The chain carries TRBV5-1 and TRBJ2-5; no reliable D call. The germline gives CDR1 SGHRS, CDR2 YFSETQ. The CDR3 spans 13 residues. The V gene lost 6 bases and the J gene lost 2 bases, with 11 bases spanning the gap. DNA of the CDR3: TGCGCCAGCACCCGATCGGTACAAGAGACCCAGTACTTC. Protein: CASTRSVQETQYF.

The rearrangement joins TRBV2 to TRBJ2-1; D gene unclear. V was trimmed by 7 bases and J by 0 bases, leaving 10 bases between them. Germline V gene data show CDR1 as SNHLY and CDR2 as FYNNEI. The CDR3 is 14 residues long. The CDR3 loop reads CASTKEFSYNEQFF. CDR3 nucleotide sequence: TGTGCCAGCACCAAGGAGTTCTCCTACAATGAGCAGTTCTTC.

As concerns this clone: This may come from a read error, since a much larger clone is one base off. The J gene is TRBJ1-3, the V gene TRBV7-8; no reliable D call. This CDR3 spans 12 amino acids. CDR1 and CDR2 from the germline V gene are SGHVS and FQNEAQ. V lost 3 bases and J 4 bases, leaving 4 bases between the germline ends. The CDR3, as DNA: TGTGCCAGCAGCTTCGAAGGAAACACCATATATTTT. Amino acids: CASSFEGNTIYF. Full variable domain (remainder filled in from reference TRBV7-8 and TRBJ1-3): GAGVSQSPRYKVAKRGQDVALRCDPISGHVSLFWYQQALGQGPEFLTYFQNEAQLDKSGLPSDRFFAERPEGSVSTLKIQRTQQEDSAVYLCASSFEGNTIYFGEGSWLTVV.

The chain is built from TRBV2 and TRBJ1-3; D gene uncertain. CDR1 and CDR2 from the germline V gene are SNHLY and FYNNEI. This CDR3 contains 13 residues. The germline V and J ends were trimmed by 6 bases and 0 bases, with 6 bases remaining between them. The CDR3 sequence is CASSKDSGNTIYF. The DNA for the CDR3 is TGTGCCAGCAGCAAAGACTCTGGAAACACCATATATTTT.

The V and J genes are TRBV11-1 and TRBJ1-1; a possible D gene is TRBD1 (6 bases). V lost 5 bases and J lost 1, with 11 bases in between. The germline gives CDR1 SGHAT, CDR2 FQDESV (reference sequence). The CDR3 covers 14 residues. In nucleotides, the CDR3 is TGTGCCAGCAGCGTTTCCAGGGGGAACACTGAAGCTTTCTTT. It encodes CASSVSRGNTEAFF.

This sequence joins TRBV7-8 and TRBJ2-7, with D unclear. Germline V CDR1 and CDR2: SGHVS, FQNEAQ. CDR3 length equals 13 residues. Trimming pared 8 bases from V and 1 base from J, leaving 12 bases between. The CDR3 DNA reads as TGTGCCAGCGGTGCCCTAGGATCCTACGAGCAGTACTTC. This codes for CASGALGSYEQYF.

The chain couples TRBV9 to TRBJ2-3; tentatively, D is TRBD2 (6 bases). Germline lookup yields CDR1 SGDLS and CDR2 YYNGEE. V was shortened by 0 bases and J by 3 bases, with 8 bases between the two germline ends. The CDR3 runs 14 residues. The CDR3 DNA sequence: TGTGCCAGCAGCGTAGCCAGCGGGACAGATACGCAGTATTTT. Its protein product is CASSVASGTDTQYF.

The chain has TRBV19 and TRBJ1-5; no firm D call. Germline CDR1 LNHDA, CDR2 SQIVND (reference sequence). This CDR3 contains 15 residues. V was cut by 7 bases and J by 7 bases, with 20 bases left in between. CDR3 in DNA: TGTGCCAGTACCTACGAACCTTCGGGGAGGCAGCCCCAGCATTTT. Its protein product is CASTYEPSGRQPQHF.

The DNA for the CDR3 is TGTGCCAGCAGTGAAGCCCACGATACGCAGTATTTT. It encodes CASSEAHDTQYF. This chain joins TRBV6-1 and TRBJ2-3, with D unclear. Germline V gene data show CDR1 as MNHNS and CDR2 as SASEGT. The CDR3 runs 12 residues. Trimming pared 0 bases from V and 6 bases from J, leaving 4 bases between.

This clone was counted between two and nine times. The chain couples TRBV19 to TRBJ1-1; 9 nucleotides match TRBD1. J gave up 7 bases and V 7 bases, and 10 bases lay outside the gene matches. CDR1 and CDR2 (germline): LNHDA, SQIVND (reference sequence). The CDR3 spans 14 residues. In nucleotides, the CDR3 is TGTGCCAGTACAACCGGGACAGGGTCATATGAAGCTTTCTTT. It specifies CASTTGTGSYEAFF.

The chain links TRBV13 to TRBJ1-2, with D perhaps TRBD1 (5 bases). Germline V lookup: CDR1 PRHDT, CDR2 FYEKMQ (reference sequence). The CDR3 runs to 17 residues. Trimming shortened V by 5 bases and J by 4 bases, and 23 bases separated the two germline ends. CDR3 in DNA: TGTGCCAGCAGCCCGCCTATCGATGGGGACGCGGGCTATGGCTACACCTTC. Protein product: CASSPPIDGDAGYGYTF.

The rearrangement links TRBV5-1 to TRBJ2-7; TRBD1 agrees at 11 bases. The V segment lost 4 bases and the J segment 7 bases; nucleotides outside the gene matches: 10. Germline V gives CDR1 SGHRS, CDR2 YFSETQ. The CDR3 runs 15 residues. The CDR3 nucleotides are TGCGCCAGCAGCAGGACAGGGGGCAAGGTAGATGAGCAGTACTTC. It specifies CASSRTGGKVDEQYF. The full variable domain, with the rest looked up from reference TRBV5-1 and TRBJ2-7, is KAGVTQTPRYLIKTRGQQVTLSCSPISGHRSVSWYQQTPGQGLQFLFEYFSETQRNKGNFPGRFSGRQFSNSRSEMNVSTLELGDSALYLCASSRTGGKVDEQYFGPGTRLTVT.

This sequence joins TRBV18 and TRBJ1-2, with D tentatively TRBD1 (5 bases). CDR3 length: 14 residues. The V gene lost 2 bases and the J gene lost 0 bases, with 7 bases spanning the gap. The germline V gene has CDR1 KGHSH and CDR2 LQKENI. This CDR3 reads CASSPSTANYGYTF. In DNA form, the CDR3 reads TGTGCCAGCTCACCATCGACAGCTAACTATGGCTACACCTTC.

The chain recombines TRBV6-6 with TRBJ1-3; perhaps TRBD1 as D (6 bases). Per germline, CDR1 MNHNY and CDR2 SVGAGI (reference sequence). Trimming took 0 bases from V and 4 from J, leaving 13 bases between them. This CDR3 is 16 amino acids long. CDR3 nucleotides: TGTGCCAGCAGTTACTCGGGGAACAGGGCGGGAAACACCATATATTTT. Its translation: CASSYSGNRAGNTIYF.